These T cell receptor beta chains were read from a single sample in a study of blood T cell repertoires in COVID-19. Measured with immunoSEQ multiplex PCR; TCRdb has only the in-frame clones, and not every one. Among 180,000 or so clones listed, 70% to 80% were seen once. The sequenced material came from peripheral blood. The receptors were sampled from a woman aged 45-60 years with active or convalescent COVID-19. Each CDR3 is given with its conserved first and last residue. A D gene is named only where the DNA matches it firmly. Clone size is shown for a subset of rows, as once, few, many or a class of expanded clone.

TRBV14	few	TRBJ2-3	TRBD1	TGTGCCAGCTCCGGGGTCAGGGGGGATACGCAGTATTTT	CASSGVRGDTQYF
TRBV30	.	TRBJ2-2	TRBD1	TGTGCCGGGACTCAGGGGGACAGGGGCACCGGGGAGCTGTTTTTT	CAGTQGDRGTGELFF
TRBV4-1	.	TRBJ2-1	TRBD2	TGCGCCAGCAGCCAATATGGCGGGAGTGACAATGAGCAGTTCTTC	CASSQYGGSDNEQFF
TRBV7-2	.	TRBJ2-2	TRBD1	TGTGCCAGCAGCGGACAGGGAAACACCGGGGAGCTGTTTTTT	CASSGQGNTGELFF
TRBV6-5	.	TRBJ1-5	.	TGTGCCAGCAGCGCCGAGGCGATTAGCAATCAGCCCCAGCATTTT	CASSAEAISNQPQHF
TRBV28	once	TRBJ1-4	.	TGTGCCAGCAGTTTATACGGGACTTACGAAAAACTGTTTTTT	CASSLYGTYEKLFF
TRBV19	.	TRBJ2-7	TRBD2	TGTGCCAGTAGCCACAGGGGACTAGCGGGAGGCCGGTCCGAGCAGTACTTC	CASSHRGLAGGRSEQYF
TRBV11-2	.	TRBJ1-1	.	TGTGCCAGCAGGACGACCCTAGTGAACACTGAAGCTTTCTTT	CASRTTLVNTEAFF
TRBV29-1	.	TRBJ1-2	.	TGCAGCGCGCTTGGCGGCGATGGCTACACCTTC	CSALGGDGYTF
TRBV2	.	TRBJ1-3	.	TGTGCCAGCAGTGAAGCGCCGGCGGGGGTTGGAAACACCATATATTTT	CASSEAPAGVGNTIYF
TRBV7-2	.	TRBJ1-1	TRBD1	TGTGCCAGCAGCCAAAACAGGGGAGGAGCTGAAGCTTTCTTT	CASSQNRGGAEAFF
TRBV6-5	.	TRBJ1-1	.	TGTGCCATACTCAGGGAGAACACTGAAGCTTTCTTT	CAILRENTEAFF
TRBV6-5	few	TRBJ1-1	.	TGTGCCAGCAGGCTTTTAGGACAGAACACTGAAGCTTTCTTT	CASRLLGQNTEAFF
TRBV6-6	.	TRBJ1-1	.	TGTGCCAGCAGCCCAGGGATGAACACTGAAGCTTTCTTT	CASSPGMNTEAFF
TRBV5-1	once	TRBJ1-1	.	TGCGCCAGCAGCCCGGAGGGCCCCCTAGGAGGGAACACTGAAGCTTTCTTT	CASSPEGPLGGNTEAFF
TRBV20-1	.	TRBJ2-2	TRBD2	TGCAGTGCTAGTTCGAGTAGCGGGGTTACCGGGGAGCTGTTTTTT	CSASSSSGVTGELFF
TRBV19	.	TRBJ1-5	TRBD1	TGTGCCAGCCGAATGACAGGGACCTTGCAGCCCCAGCATTTT	CASRMTGTLQPQHF
TRBV28	.	TRBJ2-7	TRBD2	TGTGCCAGCAGTTTAGGGGGGGAGAACTACGAGCAGTACTTC	CASSLGGENYEQYF
TRBV12-3/TRBV12-4	.	TRBJ1-2	TRBD1	TGTGCCAGCAGTTCAGGGGGTCGTGGCTACACCTTC	CASSSGGRGYTF
TRBV27	few	TRBJ1-5	.	TGTGCCAGCAGGGGGAGGACCGCCGGTCAGCCCCAGCATTTT	CASRGRTAGQPQHF
TRBV4-2	.	TRBJ1-1	TRBD1	TGTGCCAGCAGCCCCTTGACAGGGCCGAACACTGAAGCTTTCTTT	CASSPLTGPNTEAFF
TRBV11-3	.	TRBJ2-1	TRBD1	TGTGCCAGCAGCTCGGACAGGGGTGATGAGCAGTTCTTC	CASSSDRGDEQFF
TRBV9	.	TRBJ2-3	TRBD2	TGTGCCAGCAGCGTTTATAGCGGGGGGGCCGAAGATACGCAGTATTTT	CASSVYSGGAEDTQYF
TRBV4-2	.	TRBJ1-2	TRBD1	TGTGCCAGCAGCCCTGGGACAGCTGAGGAGGATGGCTACACCTTC	CASSPGTAEEDGYTF
TRBV3-1/TRBV3-2	.	TRBJ2-2	.	TGTGCCAGCAGCCGGGACTTCGCGAACACCGGGGAGCTGTTTTTT	CASSRDFANTGELFF
TRBV7-2	.	TRBJ1-1	TRBD1	TGTGCCAGCAGCTTCGGGACAGGCTTGAACACTGAAGCTTTCTTT	CASSFGTGLNTEAFF
TRBV7-9	.	TRBJ1-3	.	TGTGCCAGCAGCTTAGTGACAACAGGGTTCAGAAACACCATATATTTT	CASSLVTTGFRNTIYF
TRBV28	.	TRBJ1-2	.	TGTGCCAGCAGTTTCAGGGGCCAGAGGCCTAACTATGGCTACACCTTC	CASSFRGQRPNYGYTF
TRBV27	once	TRBJ1-2	TRBD1	TGTGCCAGCAGTTTCCCTACAGGGGCGAGGGATGGCTACACCTTC	CASSFPTGARDGYTF
TRBV4-2	.	TRBJ2-2	TRBD2	TGTGCCAGCAGCCAGAGCCCACTAGCGGGAGAGGGCACCGGGGAGCTGTTTTTT	CASSQSPLAGEGTGELFF
TRBV3-1/TRBV3-2	.	TRBJ1-2	TRBD1	TGTGCCAGCAGCCAGGGACAGGGAGCGCGCTACACCTTC	CASSQGQGARYTF
TRBV5-1	once	TRBJ1-4	.	TGCGCCAGCAGCTTGGCGCCCGCTACCTTGGAAAAACTGTTTTTT	CASSLAPATLEKLFF
TRBV14	few	TRBJ2-5	TRBD1	TGTGCCAGCAGCCCCGGACAGGGCCATCGGGAGACCCAGTACTTC	CASSPGQGHRETQYF
TRBV5-1	.	TRBJ2-7	TRBD1	TGCGCCAGCAGCTTGGCCCTGGGACAGGTGGACTACGAGCAGTACTTC	CASSLALGQVDYEQYF
TRBV19	.	TRBJ1-2	.	TGTGCCAGTAGTATACCCGGGACACCGCTACGCTACACCTTC	CASSIPGTPLRYTF
TRBV5-1	.	TRBJ1-5	.	TGCGCCAGCAGCTTGGATCCGAGCAATCAGCCCCAGCATTTT	CASSLDPSNQPQHF
TRBV10-2	.	TRBJ1-4	TRBD1	TGCGCCAGCAGACCGGGACAGGGGAGGGCAACTAATGAAAAACTGTTTTTT	CASRPGQGRATNEKLFF
TRBV6-5	.	TRBJ1-2	.	TGTGCCACACGAGGCAGGGAGGTCCCTAACTATGGCTACACCTTC	CATRGREVPNYGYTF
TRBV10-3	.	TRBJ1-2	TRBD1	TGTGCCAGTCGATCAGGGGGAGCTAACTATGGCTACACCTTC	CASRSGGANYGYTF
TRBV5-5	.	TRBJ2-2	TRBD2	TGTGCCAGCAGCTTGGGACTAGCGGGGGCGTCCGGGGAGCTGTTTTTT	CASSLGLAGASGELFF
TRBV20-1	.	TRBJ1-6	.	TGCAGTGCGACACAGGGCTCACCCCTCCACTTT	CSATQGSPLHF
TRBV30	.	TRBJ1-2	.	TGTGCCTGGGGAGCGGGGGTAGCTAACTATGGCTACACCTTC	CAWGAGVANYGYTF
TRBV5-6	.	TRBJ2-3	TRBD2	TGTGCCAGCAGCTCCCCCGGGACTAGCGGGGGCCTCGGCACGCAGTATTTT	CASSSPGTSGGLGTQYF
TRBV9	once	TRBJ1-3	TRBD1	TGTGCCAGCAGCGCGACGGGACAGTCTGGAAACACCATATATTTT	CASSATGQSGNTIYF
TRBV3-1/TRBV3-2	.	TRBJ2-5	.	TGTGCCAGCAGCCCACACAGGGTCGCGAAAGAGACCCAGTACTTC	CASSPHRVAKETQYF
TRBV28	.	TRBJ1-1	.	TGTGCCAGCAGTTTATTGGAGGGGAACACTGAAGCTTTCTTT	CASSLLEGNTEAFF
TRBV21-1	.	TRBJ1-4	.	TGTGCCAGCAGCTTACAAGGAGGACAGGGGGCGCGTCGAAAACTGTTTTTT	CASSLQGGQGARRKLFF
TRBV30	.	TRBJ1-1	TRBD1	TGTGCCTGGAGGACAGGGCGAGGCACTGAAGCTTTCTTT	CAWRTGRGTEAFF
TRBV3-1/TRBV3-2	.	TRBJ2-1	TRBD1	TGTGCCAGCGGAAGTAGGGGACAGTACAATGAGCAGTTCTTC	CASGSRGQYNEQFF
TRBV10-3	.	TRBJ1-1	TRBD1	TGTGCCATCAGAGGATCGGGGACAGGGGACACTGAAGCTTTCTTT	CAIRGSGTGDTEAFF
TRBV5-4	once	TRBJ2-3	.	TGTGCCAGCAGCTTGTTAATACAGGGAACAGATACGCAGTATTTT	CASSLLIQGTDTQYF
TRBV7-9	.	TRBJ2-1	TRBD2	TGTGCCAGCAGCTTAGCGGGGCTAGCGGGATTGGATGAGCAGTTCTTC	CASSLAGLAGLDEQFF
TRBV9	.	TRBJ2-5	.	TGTGCCAGCAGCGTAGTGGGCAGCGGGGAGACCCAGTACTTC	CASSVVGSGETQYF
TRBV18	many	TRBJ1-1	TRBD1	TGTGCCAGCTCACTCAAGGGACAGGGGTTCCGGACTGAAGCTTTCTTT	CASSLKGQGFRTEAFF
TRBV7-2	.	TRBJ1-1	TRBD1	TGTGCCAGCAGTTCTTCCAGCCGGGACAGCAAACTTGAAGCTTTCTTT	CASSSSSRDSKLEAFF
TRBV29-1	.	TRBJ2-7	TRBD2	TGCAGCGCCACCCCCGACGGGGGGGCAGGTGAGCAGTACTTC	CSATPDGGAGEQYF
TRBV4-2	.	TRBJ2-3	.	TGTGCCAGCAGATCTAGACAGATGGACACAGATACGCAGTATTTT	CASRSRQMDTDTQYF
TRBV11-2	.	TRBJ1-3	.	TGTGCCAGCAGCTCCTTTGCCCAGTTTGTCGGGGGGGGAAACACCATATATTTT	CASSSFAQFVGGGNTIYF
TRBV5-1	few	TRBJ2-3	.	TGCGCCAGCAGCTATGAGCGAGACACAGATACGCAGTATTTT	CASSYERDTDTQYF
TRBV25-1	.	TRBJ1-1	.	TGTGCCAGCAGTGAATTCGGCAGGGGCACTGAAGCTTTCTTT	CASSEFGRGTEAFF